This TCR beta chain was recovered during a study of regulatory T cells in long-lasting Graves disease. Time point of the sample: newly diagnosed GD, antithyroid drugs for less than 3 months. The TCR library used RNA extracted from PBMCs. Germline V gene lookup returns CDR1 MNHEY and CDR2 SVGEGT. V lost 3 bases to trimming and J lost 6 bases; unmatched junction nucleotides: 7. The CDR3 loop spans 15 amino acids. This clonotype was seen at least ten times. TCR beta libraries were built with iRepertoire HTBI primers and Arm-PCR of CDR3 regions. A single record per CDR3 protein comes from TCRdb applying MiXCR to the multiplex PCR reads. The sample shows under 400,000 distinct CDR3 sequences, 16% of them seen only once. This sample also belongs to another study, concerning T cells in Graves' hyperthyroidism and ophthalmopathy.

The chain employs TRBV6-2 or TRBV6-3 and TRBJ2-1; 8 bases line up with TRBD1. This receptor was identified in a man aged 35 to 55 with Graves disease. The sample in question was peripheral blood mononuclear cells (PBMCs), obtained at new diagnosis, from a patient treated with antithyroid drugs. The DNA for the CDR3 is TGTGCCAGCAGTTATCCGGGACAGGAGGGCAATGAGCAGTTCTTC. Amino acids: CASSYPGQEGNEQFF.